This is a list of T cell receptor beta chains from one sample in a study of T cells expressing NK-cell markers. With the 5' RACE reads reprocessed, TCRdb shows one record per CDR3 protein and no DNA. The table counts about 460,000 distinct CDR3 sequences; about 1.5% lies in the top ten. Sequencing was performed on blood T cells: a sorted CD56 or NKG2C T cell subset, CD4+ or CD8+ T cells, or bulk PBMC T cells (not recorded which). The receptors come from a woman in her forties or fifties in good health. CDR3s include the opening cysteine and the closing phenylalanine or tryptophan. Each record gives: V gene, J gene, CDR3 length, CDR3 protein.

TRBV12-3/TRBV12-4	TRBJ1-1	13	CASSLERGAEAFF
TRBV10-3	TRBJ2-6	15	CAASGRGSGANVLTF
TRBV7-8	TRBJ1-3	14	CASSLASGQGTIYF
TRBV20-1	TRBJ2-1	14	CSARFRGPDNEQFF
TRBV5-1	TRBJ2-6	15	CASSKGLSGANVLTF
TRBV7-9	TRBJ1-2	18	CASSPSSGQGFEWDGYTF
TRBV19	TRBJ2-7	14	CASSITWGRYEQYF
TRBV5-4	TRBJ2-2	15	CASSLGRVSTGELFF
TRBV29-1	TRBJ2-7	13	CSARLGPLYEQYF
TRBV20-1	TRBJ2-3	15	CSARDGAAPVVTQYF
TRBV5-6	TRBJ2-3	16	CASSLQRGQSTDTQYF
TRBV10-1	TRBJ2-1	15	CASSGALAGVNEQFF
TRBV5-1	TRBJ2-5	13	CASSLTASGTQYF
TRBV3-1	TRBJ2-1	13	CASSQDLGTKQFF
TRBV5-5	TRBJ2-7	16	CASRLTVKSLLYEQYF
TRBV6-1	TRBJ2-2	13	CASYIMVTGELFF
TRBV6-2/TRBV6-3	TRBJ2-7	15	CASSYVRTLSYEQYF
TRBV9	TRBJ1-1	14	CASSVGQGNTEAFF
TRBV5-1	TRBJ1-1	15	CASSLKGGGGTEAFF
TRBV5-1	TRBJ2-5	13	CASSPGQSETQYF
TRBV5-1	TRBJ2-2	13	CASSLSPIGELFF
TRBV5-1	TRBJ2-2	14	CASSGSTNTGELFF
TRBV20-1	TRBJ1-5	15	CSASSGQGERQPQHF
TRBV5-1	TRBJ2-3	15	CASSLATGVADTQYF
TRBV5-5	TRBJ2-7	14	CASSLIRDGYEQYF
TRBV20-1	TRBJ1-1	13	CSARGGYDTEAFF
TRBV29-1	TRBJ2-5	13	CSVAAGSAETQYF
TRBV3-1	TRBJ2-3	16	CASTSNLAGEADTQYF
TRBV12-3/TRBV12-4	TRBJ2-5	13	CASSWTNQETQYF
TRBV12-3/TRBV12-4	TRBJ2-7	13	CASSRGAGDEQYF
TRBV4-2	TRBJ2-1	16	CASSQGGTSVNNEQFF
TRBV5-1	TRBJ2-3	16	CASSTGLARIGDTQYF
TRBV24-1	TRBJ1-2	15	CATSDTGQGAYGYTF
TRBV6-5	TRBJ2-1	15	CASRQTGGEGNEQFF
TRBV6-2/TRBV6-3	TRBJ2-1	15	CASSYLRTGSLEQFF
TRBV27	TRBJ1-5	15	CASSFTGTGTQPQHF
TRBV3-1	TRBJ2-5	16	CASSQRGAGTEETQYF
TRBV5-1	TRBJ1-1	15	CASSLEGQGLAEAFF